A selection of T cell receptor beta chains follows, all from one sample in a study of T-cell memory formation after mild COVID-19. TCRdb called the 5' RACE reads again in MiXCR, with one record for every CDR3 protein. The sample has some 250,000 distinct CDR3 sequences, approximately 18% seen once; the top ten hold roughly 23%. Sequenced material: PBMCs or a T cell subset sorted from them (not recorded which). These receptors originate from a man aged 18-30 years who had mild COVID-19 (a few samples of this study predate the infection). Cell type and time point are not known. Each CDR3 is given with its conserved first and last residue. The D gene is left open where the match is weak.

TRBV6-2/TRBV6-3,NA,CASFWGGARGYTF
TRBV11-1,NA,CASSSGLDKKSYNEQFF
TRBV4-2,NA,CASSQEGRNGEQYF
TRBV7-9,NA,CASSPSPGFNEQFF
TRBV5-6,NA,CASSSWRAGNSYEQYF
TRBV9,NA,CAKTLAQGRQPQHF
TRBV9,NA,CASSPFSGNTIYF
TRBV7-6,TRBD1,CASSLRDRGPETQYF
TRBV25-1,TRBD2,CASTYGLAGKLFF
TRBV12-3/TRBV12-4,TRBD1,CASSFLGGSSDEQFF
TRBV5-1,NA,CATGSGSYNEQFF
TRBV20-1,NA,CSALPGYTF
TRBV5-6,TRBD2,CASSLAGEQTQYF
TRBV5-1,TRBD2,CASSLAGGSNTGELFF
TRBV4-1,NA,CASSQPSRDTQYF
TRBV5-6,TRBD1,CASSWGQGDQPQHF